This T cell receptor (beta chain) appears in the sequencing data of a study of blood T cell repertoires in COVID-19. This clone has just one count. Looked up from germline, CDR1 is MNHNS and CDR2 is SASEGT. This CDR3 comprises 17 residues. The trim removed 2 bases at V and 1 base at J, leaving 6 bases unmatched. Method: immunoSEQ multiplex PCR; TCRdb's copy keeps in-frame clones and lacks some. The sample lists around 170,000 clones, around 84% occurring once. The chain recombines TRBV6-1 with TRBJ2-1, with 9 nucleotides matching TRBD2. Sample: peripheral blood. This TCR derives from a man aged 50 or older with active or convalescent COVID-19. CDR3 protein: CASSEYGAGGSYNEQFF. The CDR3 DNA is TGTGCCAGCAGTGAATATGGAGCGGGAGGATCCTACAATGAGCAGTTCTTC.